What follows are 21 T cell receptor beta chains derived from one specimen sequenced in a study of T cell responses to AZD1222 COVID-19 vaccine (dated by TCRdb to about 2021). The method behind the library was the immunoSEQ multiplex PCR assay. Not all clones reach the TCRdb copy of this immuneACCESS table, which keeps in-frame sequences only. Checked studies attribute under half of the gap to unresolved V genes and leave the rest unexplained. Here the sample has about 110,000 clones; approximately 90% occur a single time. In total, the top ten clones hold around 3% of the sample. Explained via the paper, the time point label denotes: baseline before first vaccination. Source: peripheral blood, taken on day 0 of AZD1222 vaccination. These receptors originate from an adult in good health.

This sequence joins TRBV7-8 and TRBJ2-2, with 10 bases aligning to TRBD2. This CDR3 comprises 16 residues. Trimming took 5 bases from V and 7 from J; bases not matched to a gene: 10. Germline V gene lookup returns CDR1 SGHVS and CDR2 FQNEAQ. CDR3 in amino acids: CASSPSGGLRGGELFF. In DNA, the CDR3 is TGTGCCAGCAGCCCTAGCGGGGGCCTCAGGGGCGGGGAGCTGTTTTTT.

This clone showed up just a few times. The chain carries TRBV6-6 and TRBJ2-7; D could derive from TRBD1 or TRBD2 (6 bases each). The CDR3 covers 14 residues. With 6 bases removed from V and 1 base from J, the gap between germline ends came to 13 bases. Looked up from germline, CDR1 is MNHNY and CDR2 is SVGAGI (reference sequence). CDR3 in amino acids: CASRDYTGSYEQYF. Written as DNA, the CDR3 is TGTGCCAGCAGGGACTATACAGGGTCCTACGAGCAGTACTTC.

The chain couples TRBV7-3 to TRBJ2-5; tentatively, D is TRBD2 (7 bases). There are 14 residues in the CDR3. Germline V gives CDR1 SGHTA, CDR2 FQGTGA. V lost 5 bases and J 4 bases, leaving 14 bases between the germline ends. The CDR3 loop is CASSRGAGGETQYF. The CDR3, as DNA: TGTGCCAGCAGCCGGGGGGCTGGGGGAGAGACCCAGTACTTC.

The rearrangement uses TRBV6-2 or TRBV6-3 and TRBJ1-3; no definite D call. CDR3 length: 14 residues. V lost 8 bases to trimming and J lost 0 bases, with 11 bases between them. Germline V gene data show CDR1 as MNHEY and CDR2 as SVGEGT. CDR3 loop: CASRSISSGNTIYF. The CDR3 DNA reads as TGTGCCAGCCGTTCGATCAGCTCTGGAAACACCATATATTTT.

V usage is TRBV29-1 and J usage is TRBJ2-1, with D possibly TRBD2 on 6 matching bases. This CDR3 spans 12 amino acids. V shed 5 bases and J shed 9 bases, with 14 bases lying between them. Germline lookup yields CDR1 SQVTM and CDR2 ANQGSEA. CDR3 in amino acids: CSVKTSIAEQFF. The CDR3 DNA follows: TGCAGCGTTAAGACTAGTATTGCTGAGCAGTTCTTC.

The genes are TRBV7-6 and TRBJ2-2; 11 nucleotides align to TRBD1. The CDR3 has 15 residues. The germline gives CDR1 SGHVS, CDR2 FNYEAQ. Trimming removed 2 bases from V and 9 bases from J; junction bases left unmatched: 5. The CDR3 protein is CASSLRTGGVRELFF. DNA of the CDR3: TGTGCCAGCAGCTTACGGACAGGGGGCGTCCGGGAGCTGTTTTTT.

The genes are TRBV6-5 and TRBJ1-2; 7 nucleotides match TRBD1. V shed 6 bases, J shed 6 bases, and the junction held 7 bases outside the gene matches. Germline assignment: CDR1 MNHEY and CDR2 SVGAGI. The CDR3 is made up of 13 amino acids. Written as DNA, the CDR3 is TGTGCCAGCAGGACAGGGTATTGGAATGGCTACACCTTC. This sequence encodes CASRTGYWNGYTF.

The CDR3 DNA sequence: TGTGCCAGCTACAGGGCGGATGGAAACACCATATATTTT. Translating it yields CASYRADGNTIYF. The gene calls are TRBV7-9 and TRBJ1-3; D might be TRBD1 (6 bases). This CDR3 is built from 13 residues. V was pared by 8 bases and J by 3 bases, with 11 bases between. Germline V gene data show CDR1 as SEHNR and CDR2 as FQNEAQ (reference sequence).

The table lists this clone with a count of one. The chain couples TRBV5-1 to TRBJ2-3, with 13 bases aligning to TRBD2. Unmatched junction bases numbered 8, after V lost 4 bases and J lost 3 bases. Germline V lookup: CDR1 SGHRS, CDR2 YFSETQ. This CDR3 contains 17 residues. CDR3 amino acids: CASSDPTTSGRTDTQYF. The CDR3 DNA follows: TGCGCCAGCAGCGACCCCACGACTAGCGGGAGGACAGATACGCAGTATTTT. Using reference TRBV5-1 and TRBJ2-3 for the parts outside the CDR3, the full variable domain is KAGVTQTPRYLIKTRGQQVTLSCSPISGHRSVSWYQQTPGQGLQFLFEYFSETQRNKGNFPGRFSGRQFSNSRSEMNVSTLELGDSALYLCASSDPTTSGRTDTQYFGPGTRLTVL.

The chain recombines TRBV5-4 with TRBJ2-1, with 8 bases matching TRBD2. The J segment lost 4 bases and the V segment lost 4 bases, leaving 7 bases of the junction unmatched. This CDR3 region has 15 residues. Per the germline V gene, CDR1 is SGHNT and CDR2 is YYREEE (reference sequence). For the CDR3, the DNA is TGTGCCAGCAGCCTCCCCCTAGCGGGTTACAATGAGCAGTTCTTC. As protein: CASSLPLAGYNEQFF.

This chain joins TRBV19 and TRBJ1-5; 8 nucleotides line up with TRBD1. V lost 8 bases, J lost 2 bases, and 5 bases stayed unmatched. Germline CDR1 reads LNHDA; CDR2 reads SQIVND (reference sequence). This CDR3 has 14 residues. CDR3 residues: CASGDRGRNQPQHF. The CDR3 DNA is TGTGCCAGTGGTGACAGGGGCCGCAATCAGCCCCAGCATTTT.

CDR3 amino acids: CSVETGGQGDTQYF. The CDR3 DNA reads TGCAGCGTTGAGACGGGAGGGCAAGGAGATACGCAGTATTTT. The V and J genes are TRBV29-1 and TRBJ2-3; 8 bases align to TRBD2. V trimming: 3 bases; J trimming: 5 bases; junction bases outside the gene matches: 7. The CDR3 is 14 residues long. The germline gives CDR1 SQVTM, CDR2 ANQGSEA.

The chain links TRBV27 to TRBJ1-1, with TRBD1 matching 9 bases. The V gene end was trimmed by 2 bases and the J gene end by 3 bases; junction bases not matched to a gene: 10. The CDR3 sequence is 17 residues long. Germline values: CDR1 MNHEY, CDR2 SMNVEV (reference sequence). CDR3 in amino acids: CASSLRRGQGGHTEAFF. The CDR3 DNA reads as TGTGCCAGCAGTTTAAGGAGGGGACAGGGAGGTCACACTGAAGCTTTCTTT.

The CDR3 DNA follows: TGCGCCAGCAGCTGGAATATCGGGAGCTCCTACAATGAGCAGTTCTTC. It specifies CASSWNIGSSYNEQFF. The chain uses TRBV5-1 and TRBJ2-1, with D tentatively TRBD2 (6 bases). The V gene's germline CDR1 is SGHRS and CDR2 YFSETQ. This CDR3 comprises 16 residues. V lost 3 bases and J lost 0, with 13 bases in between. Full variable domain (outside the CDR3, taken from reference TRBV5-1 and TRBJ2-1): KAGVTQTPRYLIKTRGQQVTLSCSPISGHRSVSWYQQTPGQGLQFLFEYFSETQRNKGNFPGRFSGRQFSNSRSEMNVSTLELGDSALYLCASSWNIGSSYNEQFFGPGTRLTVL.

V is TRBV19 and J is TRBJ2-7; D is undetermined. CDR1 and CDR2 from the germline V gene are LNHDA and SQIVND (reference sequence). Trimming took off 4 bases at V and 3 bases at J, with 16 bases between the two ends. This CDR3 spans 15 amino acids. DNA of the CDR3: TGTGCCAGTAGTAAAGGAGACTTGAGGTACTACGAGCAGTACTTC. This codes for CASSKGDLRYYEQYF. Full variable domain (missing parts from reference TRBV19 and TRBJ2-7): DGGITQSPKYLFRKEGQNVTLSCEQNLNHDAMYWYRQDPGQGLRLIYYSQIVNDFQKGDIAEGYSVSREKKESFPLTVTSAQKNPTAFYLCASSKGDLRYYEQYFGPGTRLTVT.

This clone showed up just once. The genes are TRBV7-6 and TRBJ1-5, with a tentative D call TRBD1 (6 bases). Germline CDR1 and CDR2: SGHVS and FNYEAQ. V was trimmed by 1 base and J by 5 bases, leaving 12 bases between them. This CDR3 is 15 amino acids long. CDR3 protein: CASSLEQGGDQPQHF. The CDR3 DNA is TGTGCCAGCAGCTTAGAACAGGGAGGGGATCAGCCCCAGCATTTT.

The chain is built from TRBV5-4 and TRBJ2-3; maybe TRBD2 (5 bases). Germline V CDR1 and CDR2: SGHNT, YYREEE (reference sequence). This CDR3 contains 13 residues. The V gene lost 4 bases and the J gene lost 1 base, with 7 bases spanning the gap. CDR3 sequence reads: CASSRSGTDTQYF. The CDR3 region has the DNA TGTGCCAGCAGCCGTAGCGGCACAGATACGCAGTATTTT.

The chain employs TRBV28 and TRBJ1-4; a weak D match, TRBD1 (5 bases). V lost 7 bases and J lost 4, with 16 bases in between. Germline CDR1 is MDHEN and CDR2 is SYDVKM. This CDR3 has 15 amino acids. For the CDR3, the DNA is TGTGCCAGCAAGCGGGCTGGGGCGGGTAATGAAAAACTGTTTTTT. Amino acids: CASKRAGAGNEKLFF.

This sequence joins TRBV18 and TRBJ1-2; D possibly corresponds to TRBD1 (5 bases). Germline V gives CDR1 KGHSH, CDR2 LQKENI. Trimming pared 3 bases from V and 0 bases from J, leaving 11 bases between. The CDR3 is made up of 15 amino acids. CDR3 nucleotide sequence: TGTGCCAGCTCACCGGGGAGGGGACCTAACTATGGCTACACCTTC. Encoded protein: CASSPGRGPNYGYTF.

This chain links TRBV12-3 or TRBV12-4 with TRBJ2-1, with D unclear. The germline V and J ends were trimmed by 6 bases and 5 bases, with 8 bases remaining between them. The CDR3 length is 12 residues. In DNA, the CDR3 is TGTGCCAGCAGAGCCACGGACAATGAGCAGTTCTTC. Protein product: CASRATDNEQFF.

The chain combines TRBV15 with TRBJ1-2, with D possibly matching TRBD1 (5 bases). Germline assignment: CDR1 LNHNV and CDR2 YYDKDF (reference sequence). The CDR3 runs 16 residues. Trimming removed 1 base at V and 5 bases at J, with 17 bases between. In nucleotides, the CDR3 is TGTGCCACCAGCAGAGGGGGGGACGGAGAGGAATATGGCTACACCTTC. Translated, it gives CATSRGGDGEEYGYTF. The full variable domain, completed using reference TRBV15 and TRBJ1-2, is DAMVIQNPRYQVTQFGKPVTLSCSQTLNHNVMYWYQQKSSQAPKLLFHYYDKDFNNEADTPDNFQSRRPNTSFCFLDIRSPGLGDTAMYLCATSRGGDGEEYGYTFGSGTRLTVV.